In this sample, the clone carrying this T cell receptor beta chain turned up once. Its antigen is unidentified. The time point here: blood 2 weeks post-SBRT. Treatment here: 15 Gy SBRT to primary tumor, nephrectomy 4 weeks later. The patient's renal cell carcinoma had clear cell pathology. These data belong to a study of radiation and T cells in renal cell carcinoma. The study's findings and limits: Without pretreatment biopsies, baseline tumor clonotype presence was undetermined.

Clones were read by immunoSEQ multiplex PCR, and TCRdb kept only the in-frame ones, dropping some. The table lists about 150,000 clones, roughly 89% of them singletons. Source: blood, taken from a patient whose treatment included radiotherapy and nephrectomy. This TCR came from a woman aged 45-60 years with renal cell carcinoma.

CDR3 loop: CAAGQKEAFF. The DNA of the CDR3 is TGTGCCGCGGGACAAAAGGAAGCTTTCTTT. This chain links TRBV19 with TRBJ1-1; TRBD1 might be the D (6 bases). V was pared by 11 bases and J by 8 bases, with 12 bases between. The CDR3 contains 10 residues. Germline-derived CDR1 and CDR2 are LNHDA and SQIVND (reference sequence).